One sample yielded the 14 T cell receptor beta chains listed below, sequenced in a study of T cell repertoires in cytomegalovirus infection. TCRdb used MiXCR to reprocess the reads, holding one entry per CDR3 protein. The repertoire holds roughly 340,000 distinct CDR3 sequences, with approximately 32% as singletons. No antigen is known for these receptors. The sequencing here drew on cultured PBMCs, taken from culture after CMV antigen stimulation. These TCRs come from a human donor in good health (CMV status not recorded). Some clones in this sample may be carry-over from other donors' samples.

The chain has TRBV28 and TRBJ2-3, with D hard to call. Germline CDR1 is MDHEN and CDR2 is SYDVKM. V was shortened by 5 bases and J by 12 bases, with 15 bases between the two germline ends. The CDR3 has 12 residues. As DNA, the CDR3 is TGTGCCAGCAGTGAAACCAACCGACCCCAGTATTTT. This sequence encodes CASSETNRPQYF.

V gene TRBV6-6 combines with J gene TRBJ2-1; 8 bases align to TRBD1. J lost 5 bases, V lost 2 bases, and 20 bases had no gene match. This CDR3 spans 20 amino acids. Per the germline V gene, CDR1 is MNHNY and CDR2 is SVGAGI (reference sequence). The CDR3 coding sequence is TGTGCCAGCAGTTACGGGCGATTAAGTATACTCTTGGGACAGGACAATGAGCAGTTCTTC. Translated, it gives CASSYGRLSILLGQDNEQFF.

This clonotype was found a few times. The chain recombines TRBV7-8 with TRBJ1-1; D is possibly TRBD1 (6 bases). CDR1 and CDR2 (germline): SGHVS, FQNEAQ. Deletions cut 4 bases from V and 4 bases from J, with 13 bases between. The CDR3 consists of 14 residues. The CDR3 DNA reads as TGTGCCAGCAGCTCGGGGGCTAGGGGCACTGAAGCTTTCTTT. Protein sequence: CASSSGARGTEAFF. The entire variable domain, with the rest obtained from reference TRBV7-8 and TRBJ1-1, is as follows: GAGVSQSPRYKVAKRGQDVALRCDPISGHVSLFWYQQALGQGPEFLTYFQNEAQLDKSGLPSDRFFAERPEGSVSTLKIQRTQQEDSAVYLCASSSGARGTEAFFGQGTRLTVV.

The genes are TRBV19 and TRBJ2-7; TRBD1 matches at 9 bases. Losses at the gene ends were 6 bases for V and 2 bases for J; bases not matched to a gene: 8. Germline assignment: CDR1 LNHDA and CDR2 SQIVND (reference sequence). The CDR3 totals 15 residues. The CDR3 nucleotides are TGTGCCAGTAGGAAAGGGACAGGGCCGACCTACGAGCAGTACTTC. Amino acid sequence: CASRKGTGPTYEQYF.

This clonotype was seen a handful of times. The rearrangement links TRBV7-6 to TRBJ2-1, with 11 nucleotides matching TRBD2. Germline CDR1 and CDR2: SGHVS and FNYEAQ. The CDR3 spans 15 residues. The junction had 8 bases not matched to a gene; V was cut back by 5 bases and J by 8 bases. The CDR3 DNA is TGTGCCAGCAGCGCCCAACTAGCGGGGGTTGATGAGCAGTTCTTC. This sequence encodes CASSAQLAGVDEQFF.

The chain is built from TRBV20-1 and TRBJ2-3; D gene unclear. Trimming shortened V by 8 bases and J by 0 bases, and 15 bases separated the two germline ends. Germline V gene lookup returns CDR1 DFQATT and CDR2 SNEGSKA (reference sequence). CDR3 length: 14 residues. CDR3: CSTLRADSTDTQYF. The CDR3 DNA sequence: TGCAGTACCTTAAGGGCGGATAGCACAGATACGCAGTATTTT.

The V gene is TRBV7-9, the J gene TRBJ1-4; D possibly corresponds to TRBD1 (5 bases). This CDR3 contains 14 residues. From germline, CDR1 is SEHNR and CDR2 FQNEAQ (reference sequence). V lost 5 bases, J lost 4 bases, and 11 bases lay in between. In DNA form, the CDR3 reads TGTGCCAGCAGCCGGGGTGACAGTAATGAAAAACTGTTTTTT. Translating it yields CASSRGDSNEKLFF.

The V call is TRBV12-3 or TRBV12-4, the J call TRBJ2-5; 8 nucleotides align to TRBD2. J was trimmed by 5 bases and V by 6 bases; bases with no gene match: 11. The CDR3 extends over 15 amino acids. The CDR3 loop reads CASRIPRGGDETQYF. In nucleotides, the CDR3 is TGTGCCAGCAGGATACCCCGGGGGGGGGACGAGACCCAGTACTTC.

The J gene is TRBJ1-2, the V gene TRBV12-3 or TRBV12-4; 9 bases fit TRBD1. Unmatched junction bases numbered 6, after V lost 4 bases and J lost 6 bases. The CDR3 has 14 residues. CDR3 DNA sequence: TGTGCCAGCAGTTCTTTCGGGACAGGGCATGGCTACACCTTC. This sequence encodes CASSSFGTGHGYTF.

In its sample, this clonotype was seen a few times. The V and J genes are TRBV27 and TRBJ2-1; no definite D call. With 5 bases removed from V and 3 bases from J, the gap between germline ends came to 17 bases. In germline, CDR1 is MNHEY, CDR2 SMNVEV (reference sequence). The CDR3 has 16 amino acids. The CDR3 DNA sequence: TGTGCCAGCAGTACAAACACCGCGAACCTCTACAATGAGCAGTTCTTC. Translating gives CASSTNTANLYNEQFF.

This clonotype was picked up a small number of times. The J gene is TRBJ2-5, the V gene TRBV6-2 or TRBV6-3; D is possibly TRBD2 (8 bases). V lost 0 bases and J lost 5, with 16 bases in between. This CDR3 region has 16 residues. Germline CDR1 MNHEY, CDR2 SVGEGT. The CDR3 loop is CASSYSSGGGTETQYF. The CDR3 nucleotides are TGTGCCAGCAGTTACTCGTCGGGAGGGGGCACGGAGACCCAGTACTTC.

This chain joins TRBV5-6 and TRBJ2-4, with D perhaps TRBD1 (6 bases). Per the germline V gene, CDR1 is SGHDT and CDR2 is YYEEEE. V lost 0 bases to trimming and J lost 3 bases, with 10 bases between them. This CDR3 region has 15 residues. CDR3 protein: CASSLGGPGKNIQYF. The CDR3 DNA sequence: TGTGCCAGCAGCTTGGGGGGGCCGGGCAAAAACATTCAGTACTTC. Full variable domain (missing parts from reference TRBV5-6 and TRBJ2-4): DAGVTQSPTHLIKTRGQQVTLRCSPKSGHDTVSWYQQALGQGPQFIFQYYEEEERQRGNFPDRFSGHQFPNYSSELNVNALLLGDSALYLCASSLGGPGKNIQYFGAGTRLSVL.

This clonotype showed up just once. An end of the junction differs from the germline gene, which may be a read error. The rearrangement joins TRBV7-9 to TRBJ2-7; D remains ambiguous. CDR1 SEHNR and CDR2 FQNEAQ come from the germline V gene (reference sequence). This CDR3 has 13 amino acids. The CDR3 spells CASSLGSRTEQYF. Written as DNA, the CDR3 is TGTGCTAGCAGCTTAGGTTCCCGCACCGAGCAGTACTTC.

Concerning this clonotype: Its ends do not fully match the called genes, so a read error is possible. This sequence joins TRBV25-1 and TRBJ2-7; a weak D match, TRBD2 (6 bases). Germline CDR1 reads MGHDK; CDR2 reads SYGVNS. There are 11 residues in the CDR3. The CDR3: CASSDILALNF. CDR3 nucleotides: TGTGCCAGCAGTGATATCCTAGCGTTGAACTTC.